The rows below give T cell receptor beta chains drawn from one sample of a study of blood T cell repertoires in COVID-19. Some clones are missing from TCRdb's copy, which holds only in-frame ones; the method was immunoSEQ multiplex PCR. The sample contains around 200,000 clones, 70% to 80% of which appear only once. Sequenced material: peripheral blood. The receptors stem from a woman aged 50 to 60 with acute or convalescent COVID-19. Each CDR3 is given with its conserved first and last residue. Only some rows state a clone size, as once, few, many or a class for expanded clones.

V	size	CDR3
TRBV19	few	CATHRGNNQPQHF
TRBV5-6	once	CASSLRSYNSPLHF
TRBV7-2	.	CASSLRGWSYNEQFF
TRBV28	once	CATGQSNSPLHF
TRBV23-1	.	CASSLKGQGYSNQPQHF
TRBV28	once	CASSSTGGITEAFF
TRBV11-2	.	CASSPTTSGADTQYF
TRBV5-6	.	CASSFRTGSTDTQYF
TRBV4-3	.	CASSQAAGTGYEQYF
TRBV7-8	.	CASSLMRRADTQYF
TRBV19	.	CASSKPSGPSTDTQYF
TRBV28	.	CASSRGQGRPSYEQYF
TRBV21-1	few	CANQREGGDTEAFF
TRBV19	few	CASSIVTGGQPQHF
TRBV7-8	.	CASSLAGALKWQYF
TRBV24-1	.	CATSRTGDTSEQYF
TRBV19	.	CASRRDRTNTEAFF
TRBV15	.	CATSRDIGADTQYF
TRBV6-2/TRBV6-3	.	CASSYSSQNTDTQYF
TRBV2	.	CASRTQGSGEAFF
TRBV9	.	CASSVGSTKSSPLHF
TRBV19	.	CASSTSSLAKNIQYF
TRBV25-1	.	CASRTTGGAYEQYF
TRBV18	.	CASSPIGAGANVLTF
TRBV19	.	CASHNRENQPQHF
TRBV6-5	.	CASSPQGTDTQYF
TRBV25-1	.	CASSGVGVTEAFF
TRBV6-6	.	CASSYSNERGRPEAFF
TRBV7-2	.	CASRPGLGAGANVLTF
TRBV5-4	.	CASSRGTTTEAFF
TRBV5-6	few	CASSLEPGSYPTEAFF
TRBV20-1	.	CSALGQYEQYF
TRBV30	.	CAFILPGLAGGSTDTQYF
TRBV10-2	.	CASRTSGNSMEQYF
TRBV6-5	few	CASSFDKYPYNEQFF
TRBV6-2/TRBV6-3	few	CASSYQGIEQYF
TRBV28	.	CASSLRAGGQPQHF
TRBV2	.	CASSRGTGILYEQYF
TRBV29-1	.	CSVERTGTGYTF
TRBV7-2	.	CASSFQLVSSVGNEQFF
TRBV5-4	.	CASSSLQGGETQYF
TRBV5-6	.	CASSFVDTEAFF
TRBV6-5	.	CASSRGGNQPQHF
TRBV2	.	CASSVTRPGTGDTQYF
TRBV19	few	CASSRLAGFNEQFF